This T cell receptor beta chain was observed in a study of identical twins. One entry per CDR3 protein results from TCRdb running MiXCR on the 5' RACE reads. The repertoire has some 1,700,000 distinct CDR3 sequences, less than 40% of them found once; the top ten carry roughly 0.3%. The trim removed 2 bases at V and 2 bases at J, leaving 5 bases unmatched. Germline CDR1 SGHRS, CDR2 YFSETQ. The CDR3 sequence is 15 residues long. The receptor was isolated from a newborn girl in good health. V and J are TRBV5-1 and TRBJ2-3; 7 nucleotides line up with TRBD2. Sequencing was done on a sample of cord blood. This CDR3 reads CASSLWSGVTDTQYF. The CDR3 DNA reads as TGCGCCAGCAGCTTATGGAGCGGGGTCACAGATACGCAGTATTTT.